These T cell receptor beta chains were read from a single sample in a study of shared clonotypes between healthy human individuals. The protocol was immunoSEQ multiplex PCR, while the TCRdb copy is restricted to in-frame clones and leaves out a portion. The sample has roughly 2.2 million clones, approximately 93% seen once. The sample consisted of naive CD4+ T cells from PBMCs. Every receptor here comes from a man aged 18 to 29 in good health. Some clones in this sample may be carry-over from other donors' samples. Both conserved end residues are part of each CDR3. A D gene is named only where the DNA matches it firmly. Rows give clone size only sometimes, using once, few, many, or a class for an expanded clone.

clone_size d_call j_call v_call cdr3_aa cdr3_nt
few NA TRBJ1-5 TRBV10-2 CASREGQINQPQHF TGCGCCAGCAGGGAAGGACAGATTAATCAGCCCCAGCATTTT
NA NA TRBJ2-7 TRBV19 CASSIAGPSSYEQYF TGTGCCAGTAGTATAGCTGGCCCGAGCTCCTACGAGCAGTACTTC
NA TRBD1 TRBJ1-5 TRBV6-1 CASRDQGARKHF TGTGCCAGCAGGGACCAGGGGGCGAGAAAACATTTT
NA TRBD2 TRBJ2-1 TRBV27 CASSLNPSGRANEQFF TGTGCCAGCAGTTTGAATCCTAGCGGGAGGGCGAATGAGCAGTTCTTC
NA NA TRBJ1-5 TRBV18 CASSPAGTLDSNQPQHF TGTGCCAGCTCACCAGCCGGGACATTGGATAGCAATCAGCCCCAGCATTTT
NA NA TRBJ1-5 TRBV19 CASSTRGRGRQPQHF TGTGCCAGTAGTACCCGGGGCAGGGGACGTCAGCCCCAGCATTTT
NA NA TRBJ2-1 TRBV7-3 CASSLIGGLINEQFF TGTGCCAGCAGCTTAATAGGGGGACTTATCAATGAGCAGTTCTTC
NA NA TRBJ1-2 TRBV5-1 CASSLGPGWEGRKAGYTF TGCGCCAGCAGCTTGGGGCCCGGATGGGAGGGGAGAAAGGCTGGCTACACCTTC
NA NA TRBJ2-1 TRBV20-1 CSAYWGHEQFF TGCAGTGCCTATTGGGGGCATGAGCAGTTCTTC
NA NA TRBJ1-6 TRBV4-1 CASSQESSSRKSPLHF TGCGCCAGCAGCCAAGAATCCTCCTCTAGGAAGTCACCCCTCCACTTT
NA NA TRBJ2-5 TRBV11-3 CASSPTGGGETQYF TGTGCCAGCAGCCCTACGGGGGGCGGGGAGACCCAGTACTTC
NA NA TRBJ1-2 TRBV11-2 CASSLVPQAVRGYGYTF TGTGCCAGCAGCTTAGTCCCACAGGCTGTTAGGGGCTATGGCTACACCTTC
NA NA TRBJ2-2 TRBV30 CAWSGLNTGELFF TGTGCCTGGAGTGGCCTGAACACCGGGGAGCTGTTTTTT
few TRBD1 TRBJ1-5 TRBV30 CAWSDRGDQPQHF TGTGCCTGGAGTGACAGGGGGGATCAGCCCCAGCATTTT
NA NA TRBJ1-3 TRBV18 CASSPEAYSGNTIYF TGTGCCAGCTCACCGGAAGCCTACTCTGGAAACACCATATATTTT
NA TRBD1 TRBJ2-2 TRBV27 CASSSLRQGLNTGELFF TGTGCCAGCAGTTCGTTAAGACAGGGCTTAAACACCGGGGAGCTGTTTTTT
NA TRBD2 TRBJ2-7 TRBV28 CASSLGLGTFREQYF TGTGCCAGCAGTTTGGGACTAGGTACCTTTCGCGAGCAGTACTTC
NA TRBD1 TRBJ2-7 TRBV14 CASTSGDRVHYEQYF TGTGCCAGTACGTCCGGGGACAGGGTCCACTACGAGCAGTACTTC
NA NA TRBJ2-3 TRBV5-1 CASSLVGADTQYF TGCGCCAGCAGCTTGGTGGGGGCAGATACGCAGTATTTT
NA TRBD2 TRBJ2-1 TRBV5-1 CASERGLAGDEQFF TGCGCCAGCGAGCGGGGACTAGCGGGAGACGAGCAGTTCTTC
NA NA TRBJ2-4 TRBV27 CASSLRLSNGITKNIQYF TGTGCCAGCAGTTTAAGGTTAAGTAACGGGATTACCAAAAACATTCAGTACTTC
NA NA TRBJ2-1 TRBV7-2 CASSPKTGPGNEQFF TGTGCCAGCAGCCCCAAGACTGGACCGGGCAATGAGCAGTTCTTC
NA NA TRBJ1-5 TRBV15 CATSRGLGSYSNQPQHF TGTGCCACCAGCAGAGGACTGGGTTCCTATAGCAATCAGCCCCAGCATTTT
NA NA TRBJ2-1 TRBV28 CASNPFAGRQFF TGTGCCAGCAACCCCTTTGCGGGGAGGCAGTTCTTC
NA NA TRBJ2-1 TRBV29-1 CSAQGGGSYNEQFF TGCAGCGCCCAAGGGGGGGGTTCCTACAATGAGCAGTTCTTC
NA TRBD2 TRBJ2-2 TRBV19 CASSILAGVGTGELFF TGTGCCAGTAGTATATTAGCGGGAGTAGGCACCGGGGAGCTGTTTTTT
NA NA TRBJ2-1 TRBV7-2 CASSLAYGGGSYNEQFF TGTGCCAGCAGCTTAGCGTACGGGGGAGGCTCCTACAATGAGCAGTTCTTC
once TRBD1 TRBJ2-5 TRBV9 CASSVVGTAETQYF TGTGCCAGCAGCGTAGTCGGGACAGCAGAGACCCAGTACTTC
NA TRBD1 TRBJ2-7 TRBV7-2 CASSPKTGGAGEQYF TGTGCCAGCAGCCCCAAGACAGGGGGCGCGGGGGAGCAGTACTTC